Listed below are T cell receptor beta chains from one sample, sequenced in a study of blood T cell repertoires in COVID-19. Produced via immunoSEQ multiplex PCR; TCRdb's table is partial and in-frame only. In the table there are 350,000 to 550,000 clones, about 89% of which are singletons. The sequencing sample was made of peripheral blood. The source of these receptors is a woman in her thirties with acute or convalescent COVID-19. Each CDR3 is given with its conserved first and last residue. A D gene is named only where the DNA matches it firmly. For some rows the clone size is stated as once, few or many, or as a class when expanded; others skip it.

clone size	V gene	D gene	J gene	CDR3 protein	CDR3 DNA
-	TRBV27	-	TRBJ1-5	CASSLDGYTPQHF	TGTGCCAGCAGTTTAGACGGGTACACCCCCCAGCATTTT
-	TRBV4-1	TRBD2	TRBJ2-7	CASSHRLAGAYEQYF	TGCGCCAGCAGCCACAGACTAGCGGGGGCCTACGAGCAGTACTTC
-	TRBV6-1	-	TRBJ2-3	CASSETLAVTRQYF	TGTGCCAGCAGTGAAACACTAGCTGTAACAAGGCAGTATTTT
-	TRBV30	TRBD1	TRBJ2-7	CAWSGTGGDEQYF	TGTGCCTGGTCCGGGACAGGGGGAGACGAGCAGTACTTC
-	TRBV10-3	TRBD1	TRBJ1-2	CAISELLILPGTGGSRGYTF	TGTGCCATCAGTGAGTTGCTAATACTCCCCGGCACAGGGGGTTCGCGTGGCTACACCTTC
-	TRBV19	TRBD1	TRBJ2-7	CASSIDRLTGAEQYF	TGTGCCAGTAGTATAGACCGTTTGACAGGGGCCGAGCAGTACTTC
-	TRBV5-1	-	TRBJ2-5	CASSSFNKGGAETQYF	TGCGCCAGCAGCTCCTTCAACAAAGGGGGGGCGGAGACCCAGTACTTC
-	TRBV19	-	TRBJ1-3	CASSIETGRSGNTIYF	TGTGCCAGTAGTATTGAGACAGGACGCTCTGGAAACACCATATATTTT
-	TRBV28	TRBD2	TRBJ2-5	CASSLSGLAGAQETQYF	TGTGCCAGCAGTTTATCCGGACTAGCGGGGGCTCAAGAGACCCAGTACTTC
once	TRBV6-4	TRBD1	TRBJ2-7	CASSRDRGYEQYF	TGTGCCAGCAGCCGGGACAGGGGCTACGAGCAGTACTTC
-	TRBV14	-	TRBJ1-2	CASSQDLGPFGYTF	TGTGCCAGCAGCCAAGATCTGGGCCCTTTTGGCTACACCTTC
few	TRBV19	-	TRBJ1-5	CASGVGGNQPQHF	TGTGCCAGTGGAGTAGGGGGCAATCAGCCCCAGCATTTT
-	TRBV9	TRBD2	TRBJ2-7	CASSTGGTSYEQYF	TGTGCCAGCAGCACGGGGGGGACCTCCTACGAGCAGTACTTC
-	TRBV2	TRBD1	TRBJ2-3	CASTSTGNSDTQYF	TGTGCCAGCACCTCGACAGGGAACTCAGATACGCAGTATTTT
-	TRBV19	TRBD2	TRBJ2-7	CASSRTSGAYEQYF	TGTGCCAGTAGTCGGACTAGCGGGGCCTACGAGCAGTACTTC
once	TRBV6-5	TRBD1	TRBJ2-7	CASSQTGRRSDEQYF	TGTGCCAGCAGCCAGACAGGGCGAAGGAGCGACGAGCAGTACTTC
-	TRBV11-2	TRBD2	TRBJ2-7	CASSLTSGGAYEQYF	TGTGCCAGCAGCCTAACTAGCGGGGGGGCCTACGAGCAGTACTTC
-	TRBV18	-	TRBJ2-7	CASSPGQTYEQYF	TGTGCCAGCTCACCCGGACAGACCTACGAGCAGTACTTC
-	TRBV7-2	TRBD1	TRBJ2-7	CASSPGQGAYEQYF	TGTGCCAGCAGCCCAGGACAGGGTGCCTACGAGCAGTACTTC
-	TRBV5-1	TRBD1	TRBJ2-5	CASSLEGGQGAPETQYF	TGCGCCAGCAGCTTGGAGGGTGGGCAGGGGGCCCCAGAGACCCAGTACTTC
once	TRBV7-9	TRBD1	TRBJ2-7	CASSGGDREAYEQYF	TGTGCCAGCAGCGGAGGGGACAGGGAGGCCTACGAGCAGTACTTC
-	TRBV5-1	TRBD2	TRBJ2-3	CASSVAGNPDTQYF	TGCGCCAGCAGTGTAGCGGGGAACCCAGATACGCAGTATTTT
-	TRBV6-1	TRBD1	TRBJ1-6	CASSVGDREGNSPLHF	TGTGCCAGCAGTGTTGGGGACAGGGAAGGTAATTCACCCCTCCACTTT
-	TRBV2	TRBD1	TRBJ1-6	CASSPRRQGAGSPLHF	TGTGCCAGCAGCCCAAGACGACAGGGCGCGGGGTCACCCCTCCACTTT
-	TRBV29-1	TRBD1	TRBJ1-2	CSVFYRTYTGGDGYTF	TGCAGCGTCTTTTACCGAACGTATACAGGGGGAGATGGCTACACCTTC
-	TRBV6-1	-	TRBJ1-6	CASRPDWNSPLHF	TGTGCCAGCAGACCGGACTGGAACTCACCCCTCCACTTT
-	TRBV4-1	TRBD1	TRBJ1-2	CASSQVGTGGSNEGYTF	TGCGCCAGCAGCCAAGTGGGGACAGGGGGGTCTAATGAGGGCTACACCTTC
-	TRBV19	TRBD1	TRBJ1-2	CASNEGTGGRGGYTF	TGTGCCAGTAATGAGGGGACAGGGGGAAGGGGAGGCTACACCTTC